The following is a T cell receptor (beta chain) sequence with its context. No antigen is known for it. Per-base qualities were not stored, and no clone one base away is much larger. The CDR3 spans 13 residues, from the cysteine through the phenylalanine. The kept DNA is CDR3 alone, 39 bases in frame from the first base. Reading the germline V gene gives CDR1 SGDLS and CDR2 YYNGEE. V drops 2 bases and J drops 5 bases, leaving 8 bases in between. In the ViraFEST assay, PBMC were stimulated with viral peptide pools, and TCR sequencing was then used to find antigen-specific CD4+ T cell clonotypes based on their expansion. After around 10 days of culture, CD4+ T cells were isolated with the EasySep CD4+ T cell isolation kit. PCR-confirmed SARS-CoV-2 infection had occurred in convalescent patients between March and December 2020, before the Alpha, Beta and Delta variants emerged in the United States. Two doses of either the BNT162b2 or the mRNA-1273 mRNA SARS-CoV-2 vaccine were administered to participants. Each well held 1.5 million to 2.5 million PBMC cultured in IMDM containing around 5% human AB serum, 8.5 to 10 IU/ml IL-2 and gentamicin, along with roughly 10 ug/ml peptides. On days 3 and 7, half of the culture medium was replaced with fresh IL-2-containing medium. Unless noted otherwise, every peptide stimulation condition was grown in triplicate wells. Using Ficoll-Paque Plus gradient centrifugation, PBMC were separated from whole blood and then either used fresh or cryopreserved at -140C. The overlapping peptide pools covered the spike proteins of SARS-CoV-2 and of the common cold coronaviruses HCoV-NL63, HCoV-OC43 and HCoV-229E. The QIAamp micro DNA kit was used to extract genomic DNA from the cultured CD4+ T cells.

The entry originates in a study of vaccination effects on CD4 cells after COVID-19 (dated by TCRdb to 2021 to 2024). In the study overall: Samples were taken from three convalescent patients early (day +14) and late (day +241, +227, +161 respectively) after vaccination. Cultures from other donors in the study were sequenced using the Oncomine TCR Beta short-read assay on an Illumina iSeq 100. Post-vaccine samples across the study were collected a median of 72 days after the second dose, with a range of 14 to 241. Altogether, around 9 COVID-19 convalescent patients and several SARS-CoV-2-naive healthy vaccine recipients made up the full study. SARS-CoV-2 spike-specific CD4+ TCR repertoires were compared before and after mRNA vaccination in COVID-19 convalescent patients and in infection-naive vaccine recipients. What the study reported, not specific to this receptor: Only a small number of convalescent patients were included, and no early post-infection timepoints were available, which limited the study. Clones induced by infection and clones induced by vaccination both contracted markedly at late timepoints after vaccination, which fits with T cell responses waning over time. Among convalescent patients, the spike-reactive repertoire after vaccination was made up mainly of new vaccine-induced clones that were largely distinct from the clones induced by infection.

Library creation used the immunoSEQ multiplex PCR assay. DNA from the cultured and isolated CD4+ T cells underwent TCR beta CDR3 sequencing. In the authors' own workflow: Non-productive TCR sequences were removed, reads were trimmed to the CDR3 region, and CDR3s of at least 7 amino acids were retained. The MANAFEST web app was used to identify antigen-specific clonotypes by comparing expansion in peptide wells with expansion in reference cultures. To count as positive, a clone had to show expansion at FDR<0.05 compared with the reference and with all other wells, an odds ratio above 5, and a frequency above 0.1% in two replicate wells. Clonotypes significantly expanded in SARS-CoV-2 spike wells and in at least one common cold coronavirus spike condition were defined as cross-reactive. CDR3 similarity was assessed by Levenshtein distance using the stringdist R package, and unrooted trees were constructed with ape in R 3.6.1. Entries here come from immuneACCESS through TCRdb and include only in-frame sequences with V and J called. Some clones fail to appear in such tables; in the studies checked, an unresolved V gene covers under half of the shortfall, and the cause of the remainder is unknown. V and J calls and clone size are as listed in that table; D and trimming were resolved from the DNA. The sample table holds some 14,000 clones, of which 73% were seen once. The ten largest clones add up to around 35% of the sample.

The sample consisted of CD4+ T cells from PBMCs cultured with HCoV-NL63 spike peptides, taken after COVID-19 vaccination. The cell subset or site label here, explained by the study, means: HCoV-NL63 spike overlapping peptide pool stimulation. The clonotype was recovered from a human donor who had a prior SARS-CoV-2 infection. The V and J genes are TRBV9 and TRBJ2-1; possibly the D gene is TRBD2, per 6 matching bases. At the DNA level, the sequence is TGTGCCAGCAGCGTGGGACTTAACAATGAGCAGTTCTTC. Translated, this gives CASSVGLNNEQFF.